This T cell receptor beta chain was profiled in a study of CD8+CD57+ T cells in acquired aplastic anemia. As for the study in general: Sorted CD4+ and CD8+ cells gave a mean 3.2 ug DNA, range 0.2 to 27.4 ug.

Germline CDR1 and CDR2: SEHNR and FQNEAQ (reference sequence). V was pared by 0 bases and J by 3 bases, with 23 bases between. CDR3 length: 19 residues. The template for TCR beta VDJ and CDR3 sequence profiling was genomic DNA. TCRdb reprocessed the reads via MiXCR and lists one record per CDR3 protein. The sample consists of roughly 150,000 distinct CDR3 sequences, 35% to 55% of them appearing once. A remark on this clonotype: Its antigen is unidentified.

General observations from the study: Patients and controls had in common approximately 28 CD8+ CDR3 sequences.

Sequences were obtained from sorted CD4+, CD8+, or CD8+CD57+ T cells (not recorded which) from PBMCs. This sequence joins TRBV7-9 and TRBJ2-5, with D perhaps assigned TRBD1 or TRBD2 (5 bases each). The sequence was obtained from a human donor in good health. The CDR3 loop is CASSLASPVSGPDKETQYF. As DNA, the CDR3 is TGTGCCAGCAGCTTAGCGTCTCCGGTTTCGGGACCGGATAAAGAGACCCAGTACTTC.